The present T cell receptor (beta chain) was sequenced within a study of T-cell memory formation after mild COVID-19. Study conclusions and caveats: CD4+ contracting clones were mainly CM and EM; CD8+ ones, EMRA. Second-wave clones that peaked on day 37 lacked confirmed SARS-CoV-2 specificity.

TCRdb reprocessed the 5' RACE reads with MiXCR, giving one entry per CDR3 protein. Here the sample spans about 45,000 distinct CDR3 sequences, roughly 8% being singletons. Looked up from germline, CDR1 is DFQATT and CDR2 is SNEGSKA (reference sequence). The CDR3 totals 16 residues. Details on this clonotype: The antigen is unknown. Sequence at one end of the junction differs from germline and may be a read error.

V usage is TRBV20-1 and J usage is TRBJ2-5, with 9 bases identical to TRBD2. What was sequenced was PBMCs or a T cell subset sorted from them (not recorded which). The clonotype comes from a man in his late teens or twenties who had mild COVID-19 (a few samples of this study predate the infection). Cell type and time point are not known. CDR3 amino acids: CSSSSPRTSGPETQYF. The CDR3 region has the DNA TGCAGTTCTAGTAGCCCCCGTACTAGCGGGCCCGAGACCCAGTACTTC.